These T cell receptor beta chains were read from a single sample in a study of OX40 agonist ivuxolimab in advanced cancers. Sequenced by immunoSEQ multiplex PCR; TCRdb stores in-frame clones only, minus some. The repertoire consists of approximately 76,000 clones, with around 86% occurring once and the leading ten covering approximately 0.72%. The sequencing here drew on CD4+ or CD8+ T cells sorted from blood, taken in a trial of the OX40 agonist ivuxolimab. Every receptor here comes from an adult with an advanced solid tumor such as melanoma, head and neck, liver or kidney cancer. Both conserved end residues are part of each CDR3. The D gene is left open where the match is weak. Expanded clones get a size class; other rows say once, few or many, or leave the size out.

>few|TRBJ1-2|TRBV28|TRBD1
TGTGCCAGCAGTTTCTCGGACAGGGAATACTATGGCTACACCTTC
CASSFSDREYYGYTF
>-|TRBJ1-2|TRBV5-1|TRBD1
TGCGCCAGCAGCGCACAGGGGAGAACTAACTATGGCTACACCTTC
CASSAQGRTNYGYTF
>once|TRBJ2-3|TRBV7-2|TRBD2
TGTGCCAGCAGCTTAGAAATTAGCGGGGGGGTTGGTCGGACAGATACGCAGTATTTT
CASSLEISGGVGRTDTQYF
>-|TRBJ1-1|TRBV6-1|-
TGTGCCAGCAGTGAAGCGAAGGGGTTGAACACTGAAGCTTTCTTT
CASSEAKGLNTEAFF
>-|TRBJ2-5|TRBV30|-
TGTGCCTGGAGTGTGGGGGCAGAGACCCAGTACTTC
CAWSVGAETQYF
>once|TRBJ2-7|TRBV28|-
TGTGCCAGCAGTTTAACCCCCGGGAATCCCTACGAGCAGTACTTC
CASSLTPGNPYEQYF
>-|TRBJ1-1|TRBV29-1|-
TGCAGCGTTGTTACAGGGTTGAGCACTGAAGCTTTCTTT
CSVVTGLSTEAFF
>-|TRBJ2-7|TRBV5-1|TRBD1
TGCGCCAGCAGCGTAAGAATACAGGGGAACGAGCAGTACTTC
CASSVRIQGNEQYF
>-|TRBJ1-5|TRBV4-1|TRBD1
TGCGCCAGCAGCCTGGTGGGGACAGGGACGGCAGCCCAGCATTTT
CASSLVGTGTAAQHF
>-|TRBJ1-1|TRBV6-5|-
TGTGCCAGCAGCCGACAGTTGAACACTGAAGCTTTCTTT
CASSRQLNTEAFF
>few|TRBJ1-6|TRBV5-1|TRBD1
TGCGCCAGCAGCTTCCAGGGGGCCAATAATTCACCCCTCCACTTT
CASSFQGANNSPLHF
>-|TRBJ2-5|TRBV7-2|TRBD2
TGTGCCAGCAGCTCCGGACTAGCGGGGGCCCACCGATCGGAGACCCAGTACTTC
CASSSGLAGAHRSETQYF
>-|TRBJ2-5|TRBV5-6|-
TGTGCCAGCAGCTTGGGACAGGCCATGGGGCAGACCCAGTACTTC
CASSLGQAMGQTQYF
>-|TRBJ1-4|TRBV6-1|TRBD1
TGTGCCAGCAGCCTCGGGACAGAGAATGAAAAACTGTTTTTT
CASSLGTENEKLFF
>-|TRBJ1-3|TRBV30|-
TGTGCCTGGAGTGTGTCGATACTCTCTGGAAACACCATATATTTT
CAWSVSILSGNTIYF
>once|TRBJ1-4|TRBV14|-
TGTGCCAGCAGCCATAGTATGGAAAAACTGTTTTTT
CASSHSMEKLFF